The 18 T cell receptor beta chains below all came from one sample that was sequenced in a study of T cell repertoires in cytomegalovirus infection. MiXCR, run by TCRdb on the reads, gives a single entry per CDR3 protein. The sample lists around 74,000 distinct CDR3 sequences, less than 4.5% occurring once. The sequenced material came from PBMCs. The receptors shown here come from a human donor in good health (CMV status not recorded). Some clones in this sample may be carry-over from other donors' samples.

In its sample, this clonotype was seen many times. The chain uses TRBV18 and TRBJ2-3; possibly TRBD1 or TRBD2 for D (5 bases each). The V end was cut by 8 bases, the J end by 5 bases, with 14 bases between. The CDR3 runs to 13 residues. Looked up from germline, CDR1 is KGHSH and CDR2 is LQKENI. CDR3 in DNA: TGTGCCAGCCAACCCACAGGAGGAGATACGCAGTATTTT. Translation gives CASQPTGGDTQYF.

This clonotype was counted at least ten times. Here the CDR3 reads CASSKRTGGHEQYF. As DNA, the CDR3 is TGTGCCAGCAGCAAACGGACAGGGGGACACGAGCAGTACTTC. This sequence joins TRBV7-9 and TRBJ2-7, with TRBD1 matching over 10 bases. Germline V lookup: CDR1 SEHNR, CDR2 FQNEAQ (reference sequence). V trimming: 5 bases; J trimming: 5 bases; junction bases outside the gene matches: 6. The CDR3 is 14 residues long.

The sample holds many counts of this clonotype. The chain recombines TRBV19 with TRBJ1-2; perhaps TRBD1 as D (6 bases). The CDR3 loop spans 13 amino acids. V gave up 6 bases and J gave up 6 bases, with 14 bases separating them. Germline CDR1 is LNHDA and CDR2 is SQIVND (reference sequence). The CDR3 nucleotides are TGTGCCAGTAGCCCGTGGGGGCAGGATGGCTACACCTTC. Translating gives CASSPWGQDGYTF.

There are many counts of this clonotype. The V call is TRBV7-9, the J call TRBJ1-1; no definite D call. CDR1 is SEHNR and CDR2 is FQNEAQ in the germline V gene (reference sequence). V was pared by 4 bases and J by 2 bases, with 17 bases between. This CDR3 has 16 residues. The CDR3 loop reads CASSSALYKANTEAFF. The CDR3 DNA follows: TGTGCCAGCAGCTCGGCCCTATACAAGGCAAACACTGAAGCTTTCTTT.

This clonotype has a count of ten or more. DNA for the CDR3: TGTGCCAGCAGCCCCCAAGGGGCCTCCCTTAATTCACCCCTCCACTTT. This translates into CASSPQGASLNSPLHF. The rearrangement links TRBV7-9 to TRBJ1-6; D might be TRBD1 (5 bases). V lost 5 bases to trimming and J lost 6 bases, with 17 bases between them. The germline CDR1 and CDR2 sequences are SEHNR and FQNEAQ (reference sequence). The CDR3 runs 16 residues.

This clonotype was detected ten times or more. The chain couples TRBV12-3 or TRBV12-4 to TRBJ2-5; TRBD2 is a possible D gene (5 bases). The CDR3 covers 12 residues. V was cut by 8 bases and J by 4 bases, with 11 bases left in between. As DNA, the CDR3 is TGTGCCAGCGCGGGTGGAAGAGAGACCCAGTACTTC. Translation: CASAGGRETQYF.

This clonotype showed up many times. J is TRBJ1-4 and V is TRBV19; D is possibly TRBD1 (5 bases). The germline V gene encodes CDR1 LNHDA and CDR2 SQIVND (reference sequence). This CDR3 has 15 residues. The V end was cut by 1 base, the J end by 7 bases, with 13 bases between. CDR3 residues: CASSIGRGFGEKLFF. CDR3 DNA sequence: TGTGCCAGTAGTATAGGTAGGGGATTCGGTGAAAAACTGTTTTTT.

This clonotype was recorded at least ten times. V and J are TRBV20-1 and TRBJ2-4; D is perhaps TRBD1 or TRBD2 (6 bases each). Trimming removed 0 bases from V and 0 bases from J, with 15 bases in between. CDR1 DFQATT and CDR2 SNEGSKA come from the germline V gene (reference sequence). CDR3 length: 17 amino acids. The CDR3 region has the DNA TGCAGTGCTAGAGATAGGGGGGTCGGGGTAGCCAAAAACATTCAGTACTTC. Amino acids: CSARDRGVGVAKNIQYF.

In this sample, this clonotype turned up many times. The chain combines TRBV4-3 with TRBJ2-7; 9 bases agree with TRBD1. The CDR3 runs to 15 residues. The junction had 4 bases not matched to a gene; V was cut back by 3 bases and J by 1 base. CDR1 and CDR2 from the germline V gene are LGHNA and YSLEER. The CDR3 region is CASSQSGQGSYEQYF. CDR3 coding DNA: TGCGCCAGCAGCCAGTCCGGACAGGGGTCCTACGAGCAGTACTTC.

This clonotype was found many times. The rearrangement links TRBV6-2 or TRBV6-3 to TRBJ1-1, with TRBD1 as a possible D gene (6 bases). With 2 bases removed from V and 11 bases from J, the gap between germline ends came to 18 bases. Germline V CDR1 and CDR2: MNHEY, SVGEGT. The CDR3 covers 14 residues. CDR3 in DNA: TGTGCCAGCAGTTACCCGGGGGGGGCAGGGTCGGCTTTCTTT. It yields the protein CASSYPGGAGSAFF.

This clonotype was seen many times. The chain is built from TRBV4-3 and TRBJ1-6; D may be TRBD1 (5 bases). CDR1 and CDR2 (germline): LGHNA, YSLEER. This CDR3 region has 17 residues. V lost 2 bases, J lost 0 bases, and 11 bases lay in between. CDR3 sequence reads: CASSQLDRSSYNSPLHF. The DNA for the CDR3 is TGCGCCAGCAGCCAATTAGACAGAAGCTCCTATAATTCACCCCTCCACTTT.

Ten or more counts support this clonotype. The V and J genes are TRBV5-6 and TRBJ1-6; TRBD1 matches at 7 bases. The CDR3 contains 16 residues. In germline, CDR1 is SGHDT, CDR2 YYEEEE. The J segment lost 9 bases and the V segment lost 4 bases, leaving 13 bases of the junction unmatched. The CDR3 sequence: CASSVETGQRVSPLHF. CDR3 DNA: TGTGCCAGCAGCGTGGAAACGGGACAGAGAGTTTCACCCCTCCACTTT. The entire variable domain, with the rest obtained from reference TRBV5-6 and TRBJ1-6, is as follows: DAGVTQSPTHLIKTRGQQVTLRCSPKSGHDTVSWYQQALGQGPQFIFQYYEEEERQRGNFPDRFSGHQFPNYSSELNVNALLLGDSALYLCASSVETGQRVSPLHFGNGTRLTVT.

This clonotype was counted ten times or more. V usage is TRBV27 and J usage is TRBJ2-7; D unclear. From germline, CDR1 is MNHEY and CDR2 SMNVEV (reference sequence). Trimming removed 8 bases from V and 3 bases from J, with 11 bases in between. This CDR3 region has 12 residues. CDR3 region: CASYGRSYEQYF. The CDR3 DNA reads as TGTGCCAGCTACGGTAGGAGCTACGAGCAGTACTTC.

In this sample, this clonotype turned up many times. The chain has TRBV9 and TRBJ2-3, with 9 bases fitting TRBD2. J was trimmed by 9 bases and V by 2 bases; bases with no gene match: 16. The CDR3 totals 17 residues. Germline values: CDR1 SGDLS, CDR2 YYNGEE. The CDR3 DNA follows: TGTGCCAGCAGCGTGAGTGAGACTAGCGGCAGTAAGGGGACGCAGTATTTT. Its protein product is CASSVSETSGSKGTQYF.

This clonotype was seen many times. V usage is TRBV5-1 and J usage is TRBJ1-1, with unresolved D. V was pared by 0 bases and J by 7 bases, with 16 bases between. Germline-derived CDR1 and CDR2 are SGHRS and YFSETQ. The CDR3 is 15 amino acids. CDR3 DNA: TGCGCCAGCAGCTTGGCTTCCGGTAGTATGCTTGAAGCTTTCTTT. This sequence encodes CASSLASGSMLEAFF.

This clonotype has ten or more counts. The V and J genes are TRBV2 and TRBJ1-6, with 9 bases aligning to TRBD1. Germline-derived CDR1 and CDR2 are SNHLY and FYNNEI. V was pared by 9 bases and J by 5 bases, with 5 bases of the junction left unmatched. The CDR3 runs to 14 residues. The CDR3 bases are TGTGCCAGACAGGGGGCTTTCAATAATTCACCCCTCCACTTT. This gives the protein CARQGAFNNSPLHF. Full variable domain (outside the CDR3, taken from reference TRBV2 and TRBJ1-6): EPEVTQTPSHQVTQMGQEVILRCVPISNHLYFYWYRQILGQKVEFLVSFYNNEISEKSEIFDDQFSVERPDGSNFTLKIRSTKLEDSAMYFCARQGAFNNSPLHFGNGTRLTVT.

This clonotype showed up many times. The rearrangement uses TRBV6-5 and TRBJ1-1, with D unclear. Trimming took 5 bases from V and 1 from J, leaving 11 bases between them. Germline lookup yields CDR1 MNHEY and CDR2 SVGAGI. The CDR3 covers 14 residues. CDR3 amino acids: CASSPDPENTEAFF. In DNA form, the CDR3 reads TGTGCCAGCAGTCCTGACCCGGAGAACACTGAAGCTTTCTTT.

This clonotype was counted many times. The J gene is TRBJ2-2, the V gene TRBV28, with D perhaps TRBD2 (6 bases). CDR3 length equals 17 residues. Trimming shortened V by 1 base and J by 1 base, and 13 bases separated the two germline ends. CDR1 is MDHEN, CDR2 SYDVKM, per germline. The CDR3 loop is CASSLSSGLMNTGELFF. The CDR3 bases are TGTGCCAGCAGTTTATCCTCGGGACTGATGAACACCGGGGAGCTGTTTTTT.